This T cell receptor beta chain was captured by sequencing in a study of blood T cell repertoires in COVID-19. Study-level background: Italy, Spain and the United States were the sources of the convalescent and acute COVID-19 samples. T cells, B-cell-depleted T cells, or PBMCs supplied cDNA or gDNA.

Participants were aged about 18 to 90 years, lived in 20 to 30 US areas, and enrolled virtually. Researchers sorted participants into cohorts using their self-reported clinical history. The method was immunoSEQ multiplex PCR; TCRdb's version includes in-frame clones alone and lacks a portion of them. The table records a few hundred thousand clones, approximately 86% of them present only once. With 7 bases clipped from V and 12 bases from J, the junction kept 7 bases outside the gene matches. Germline CDR1 reads KGHDR; CDR2 reads SFDVKD. The CDR3 is made up of 12 amino acids. The chain couples TRBV24-1 to TRBJ2-5; 10 nucleotides match TRBD1. The sequencing input was PBMCs or T cells enriched from blood (not recorded which). The TCR comes from a woman in her twenties or thirties who had been exposed to COVID-19. The CDR3 protein is CATRLTTGGEYF. CDR3 DNA sequence: TGTGCCACCAGATTAACGACAGGGGGCGAGTACTTC.